A selection of T cell receptor beta chains follows, all from one sample in a study of CD8 T cells in ankylosing spondylitis. TCRdb re-called the 5' RACE reads with MiXCR, one entry per CDR3 protein. This table holds 670,000 or so distinct CDR3 sequences, 15% to 20% found once. Sequencing was done on a sample of blood, either unsorted or a sorted T cell fraction (not recorded which). The source of these receptors is a male donor with ankylosing spondylitis. The CDR3 runs from the conserved cysteine through the conserved F or W. A D gene is named only where the DNA matches it firmly. Size is stated for part of the rows, as once, few or many counts, or as a class when the clone is expanded.

NA few TRBJ2-1 TRBV27 TGTGCCAGTAGGAGTAGTGCGGGATGGGATGAGCAGTTCTTC CASRSSAGWDEQFF
TRBD2 NA TRBJ2-3 TRBV12-3/TRBV12-4 TGTGCCAGCAGCCGCTCGTGGGTAGCGGGCCTCACAGATACGCAGTATTTT CASSRSWVAGLTDTQYF
TRBD1 NA TRBJ2-7 TRBV20-1 TGCAGTGCTAGAAGGCCCGGGACAGGGGAAAACGAGCAGTACTTC CSARRPGTGENEQYF
TRBD1 NA TRBJ2-1 TRBV29-1 TGCAGCGTTGAAGATCAGGGGGACAGTAACAATGAGCAGTTCTTC CSVEDQGDSNNEQFF
NA NA TRBJ1-2 TRBV6-1 TGTGCCAGCAGTGAAGCGGCATGGGGTTGCACCTTC CASSEAAWGCTF
NA NA TRBJ2-7 TRBV11-3 TGTGCCAGCAGCTTAGGGGGACTGGCCCCAGGGGAGCAGTACTTC CASSLGGLAPGEQYF
TRBD1 NA TRBJ1-5 TRBV28 TGTGCCAGCAGTCCCCTTGGGGACAGGGGACAGCCCCAGCATTTT CASSPLGDRGQPQHF
NA NA TRBJ2-7 TRBV4-1 TGCGCCAGCAGCTTCCCTGGCCGGAACGAGCAGTACTTC CASSFPGRNEQYF
NA NA TRBJ2-7 TRBV2 TGTGCCAGCAGTGAATCCCCCCCGAACGAGCAGTACTTC CASSESPPNEQYF
NA few TRBJ1-3 TRBV20-1 TGCAGTGCTAGAGATCTCTTTAGTCCCGGCAGGAGTTCTGGAAACACCATATATTTT CSARDLFSPGRSSGNTIYF
NA few TRBJ2-7 TRBV7-9 TGTGCCAGCAGCTCGGACTTGAACTACGAGCAGTACTTC CASSSDLNYEQYF
NA few TRBJ2-7 TRBV4-2 TGTGCCAGCAGCCAAGATCCTGGGGTGCGCGAGCAGTACTTC CASSQDPGVREQYF
TRBD2 few TRBJ2-2 TRBV6-2/TRBV6-3 TGTGCCAGCAGTGATGGACTAGCGGCCGTTAGGGGGGAGCTGTTTTTT CASSDGLAAVRGELFF
TRBD2 NA TRBJ2-7 TRBV19 TGTGCCAGTGCGGGAGACTCCTACGAGCAGTACTTC CASAGDSYEQYF
NA many TRBJ2-7 TRBV24-1 TGTGCCACCAGTGCTGGTTCGGCAGGGAAGGTCGAGCAGTACTTC CATSAGSAGKVEQYF
NA NA TRBJ1-2 TRBV29-1 TGCAGCGTTGAAGAATTCTATGGCTACACCTTC CSVEEFYGYTF
TRBD1 few TRBJ1-1 TRBV11-1 TGTGCCAGCAGCTCCGGGACAGGGAAGACTGAAGCTTTCTTT CASSSGTGKTEAFF
TRBD1 NA TRBJ1-1 TRBV3-1 TGTGCCAGCAGCCAAGCACAGGGGCGGGGAGCTTTCTTT CASSQAQGRGAFF
NA NA TRBJ1-2 TRBV7-9 TGTGCCAGCAGCTCGAGGGACCGGAATAACTATGGCTACACCTTC CASSSRDRNNYGYTF
TRBD1 few TRBJ1-3 TRBV6-1 TGTGCCAGCAGTAAGGACAGGGCACGCTCTGGAAACACCATATATTTT CASSKDRARSGNTIYF
NA NA TRBJ2-2 TRBV6-5 TGTGCCAGCAGTTACTCGATCCCCGGGGAGCTGTTTTTT CASSYSIPGELFF
NA few TRBJ1-5 TRBV12-3/TRBV12-4 TGTGCCAGCACCGATACACTAGGCAATCAGCCCCAGCATTTT CASTDTLGNQPQHF
TRBD1 few TRBJ2-7 TRBV5-1 TGCGCCAGCAGCTCGGACAGGGTCCACGAGCAGTACTTC CASSSDRVHEQYF
NA NA TRBJ2-4 TRBV12-3/TRBV12-4 TGTACCAGCAGTTGGGGACCCCAAGCTCAGGGCAAAAACATTCAGTACTTC CTSSWGPQAQGKNIQYF
NA NA TRBJ1-3 TRBV21-1 NA CASSKVARGTHSGNTIYF
NA few TRBJ2-3 TRBV20-1 TGCAGTGCTACCCCCCGCGGGATTGCGAGGGCAGATACGCAGTATTTT CSATPRGIARADTQYF
TRBD1 NA TRBJ1-2 TRBV12-3/TRBV12-4 TGTGCCAGCAGTGGGGGACAGAAACTTTATGGCTACACCTTC CASSGGQKLYGYTF
NA many TRBJ2-1 TRBV28 TGTGCCAGCAGTTTCGAGTCCAACAATGAGCAGTTCTTC CASSFESNNEQFF
TRBD1 few TRBJ1-2 TRBV11-2 TGTGCCAGCAGCTTAACTCAGGACAGGCCCTCAGCCTTAGGCTACACCTTC CASSLTQDRPSALGYTF
NA NA TRBJ2-5 TRBV27 TGTGCCAGCAGTTTATCGGCAGGGGTAGGGACCCAGTACTTC CASSLSAGVGTQYF
NA many TRBJ2-3 TRBV18 TGTGCCAGCTCACCACCGACTAGAACAGATACGCAGTATTTT CASSPPTRTDTQYF
TRBD1 few TRBJ2-7 TRBV20-1 TGCAGTGCTACCGGGACAGCATCCTACGAGCAGTACTTC CSATGTASYEQYF
TRBD1 few TRBJ1-2 TRBV4-3 TGCGCCAGCAGCCAACCGGGACAGGGGGCCCATGGCTACACCTTC CASSQPGQGAHGYTF
TRBD2 few TRBJ2-7 TRBV28 TGTGCCAGCAGTGTGTTGACTAGCGGGAATCACGAGCAGTACTTC CASSVLTSGNHEQYF
NA NA TRBJ2-7 TRBV15 TGTGCCACCAGCAGAGCCCCCAGGGGTCGTGGCGAGCAGTACTTC CATSRAPRGRGEQYF
TRBD1 many TRBJ2-7 TRBV4-2 TGTGCCAGCAGCCAAGATAGGGGGCATAGCTACGAGCAGTACTTC CASSQDRGHSYEQYF
NA NA TRBJ2-1 TRBV9 TGTGCCAGCAGCGGGGGGAGGGAGGGGGCGTACAATGAGCAGTTCTTC CASSGGREGAYNEQFF
TRBD1 few TRBJ1-5 TRBV20-1 TGCAGTGCTAGCGAGACAGGGAGGAATCAGCCCCAGCATTTT CSASETGRNQPQHF
NA NA TRBJ2-7 TRBV5-1 TGCGCCAGCAGCTTGGCCGGCCAAGTCTCCTACGAGCAGTACTTC CASSLAGQVSYEQYF
TRBD1 few TRBJ1-5 TRBV13 TGTGCCAGCAGCGAAGGGACAGCAAATCAGCCCCAGCATTTT CASSEGTANQPQHF
NA NA TRBJ1-2 TRBV20-1 TGCAGTGCTGTCCCGGGACACTTTAACTATGGCTACACCTTC CSAVPGHFNYGYTF
NA many TRBJ2-1 TRBV29-1 TGCAGCGTGACCCCCCCCTCAATCCAGTATGAGCAGTTCTTC CSVTPPSIQYEQFF
NA NA TRBJ2-4 TRBV12-3/TRBV12-4 TGTGCCAGCAGTTTAGGCGGGGTTAACATTCAGTACTTC CASSLGGVNIQYF
TRBD1 NA TRBJ2-3 TRBV27 TGTGCCAGCACCTTAGGGGGCGGTAAAGGAGATACGCAGTATTTT CASTLGGGKGDTQYF
TRBD2 few TRBJ2-1 TRBV24-1 TGTGCCACCAGCATAGCGGGCTCCTACAATGAGCAGTTCTTC CATSIAGSYNEQFF
NA few TRBJ2-2 TRBV15 TGTGCCACCAGCCGGGGGGCGGGCGGGGAGCTGTTTTTT CATSRGAGGELFF
NA few TRBJ1-5 TRBV12-3/TRBV12-4 TGTGCCAGCAGTTTATCGAAGGGAATTAGCAATCAGCCCCAGCATTTT CASSLSKGISNQPQHF
NA NA TRBJ2-7 TRBV27 TGTGCCAGCAGTTTATATCCCGCCAGCTACGAGCAGTACTTC CASSLYPASYEQYF
NA NA TRBJ2-1 TRBV9 TGTGCCAGCAGCGTAGCCGGGGGGCTCGCGGGAGAGGGGAATGAGCAGTTCTTC CASSVAGGLAGEGNEQFF
NA few TRBJ1-6 TRBV2 TGTGCCAGCGTAGAGGCCGGAAGCGACAGCCCACCCCTCCACTTT CASVEAGSDSPPLHF
TRBD1 few TRBJ2-2 TRBV5-1 TGCGCCAGCAGCCCCAACCGGAAGGGGGCCAACACCGGGGAGCTGTTTTTT CASSPNRKGANTGELFF
NA NA TRBJ1-3 TRBV7-2 TGTGCCAGCAGCAAGCCGACAGTTGACTCTGGAAACACCATATATTTT CASSKPTVDSGNTIYF
NA NA TRBJ2-1 TRBV7-3 TGTGCCAGCAGCCAAGGGGGACTATTTGGCTCCTACAATGAGCAGTTCTTC CASSQGGLFGSYNEQFF
NA few TRBJ2-5 TRBV6-2/TRBV6-3 TGTGCCAGCAGTGCGAGACTAGGAGGAGAGACCCAGTACTTC CASSARLGGETQYF
NA NA TRBJ2-3 TRBV5-1 TGCGCCAGCAGCGTCGGTGGGGTCCGATCAGATACGCAGTATTTT CASSVGGVRSDTQYF
NA NA TRBJ2-6 TRBV7-2 TGTGCCAGCAGCTTTGTGAACTCTGGGGCCAACGTCCTGACTTTC CASSFVNSGANVLTF
NA NA TRBJ2-7 TRBV4-1 TGCGCCAGCAGCCAAGAGCCCGCCGCAATCACCACAGGTGAGCAGTACTTC CASSQEPAAITTGEQYF
TRBD1 many TRBJ2-2 TRBV7-7 TGTGCTAGCAGCCCCGACAGGGCGGACACCGGGGAGCTGTTTTTT CASSPDRADTGELFF